This T cell receptor (beta chain) stems from a study of response to subunit inactivated influenza vaccine (dated by TCRdb to about 2018). Concerning the study at large: The study used deep quantitative T cell receptor repertoire profiling to track responses to a trivalent subunit inactivated influenza vaccine. Beyond this particular receptor, the publication reports: The authors suggested that each seasonal influenza vaccination may recruit only a limited number of new T cells.

From a lookup of the germline V gene, CDR1 and CDR2 are SGHRS and YFSETQ. Reading from cysteine to phenylalanine, the CDR3 counts 15 amino acids. The entry retains the CDR3 DNA only, 45 bases that are in frame from base 1. The V end loses 0 bases and the J end loses 2 bases, and a stretch of 12 bases separates them. This clonotype came up many times. The antigen it binds to is not known. Per-nucleotide qualities are absent, and no much larger clonotype sits a single base away. The receptor library was made with RT-PCR. For sequencing, an Illumina HiSeq 2500 was employed. Starting from the raw public reads, TCRdb applied fastp trimming at Q25, assembled clones with MiXCR and retained in-frame beta chains. Rows matching on CDR3 protein sequence are summarized as one entry with the most common DNA and genes. In this sample the table shows about 500,000 distinct CDR3 sequences, 16% of which occur a single time. The ten largest account for roughly 3.1% of the sample.

The V gene is TRBV5-1 and the J gene is TRBJ2-7; the D segment could be TRBD1, given 7 matching bases. The receptor comes from a man in his fifties or sixties who received an inactivated influenza vaccine. Donor details come from another sample of the same person, matched by shared clones. The input for sequencing was CD4+ T cells sorted from PBMCs, taken around 25 months after vaccination. The DNA sequence is given as TGCGCCAGCAGCTTGGCCGCGGGACAGACCTACGAGCAGTACTTC. This translates into CASSLAAGQTYEQYF.